One sample yielded the 29 T cell receptor beta chains listed below, sequenced in a study of molecular identifiers for immune sequencing clone quantification. One entry per CDR3 protein results from TCRdb running MiXCR on the PCR reads. The repertoire includes more than 550,000 distinct CDR3 sequences, 25% of them detected once, and about 0.73% sits in the top ten. Specimen: naive CD8+ T cells from blood, with Jurkat cell RNA spiked in. This sample's subset: FACS-sorted CD8+CD4-CCR7+CD45RA+ naive T cells. These receptor sequences come from a human donor in good health. Some libraries in this study had Jurkat cell RNA spiked in.

This clonotype showed up many times. The rearrangement uses TRBV7-9 and TRBJ2-5; 14 bases fit TRBD2. Trimming took 5 bases from V and 5 from J; bases not matched to a gene: 13. Germline V gene data show CDR1 as SEHNR and CDR2 as FQNEAQ (reference sequence). This CDR3 spans 18 amino acids. Written as DNA, the CDR3 is TGTGCCAGCAGCCCCCCGGCGGGACTAGCGGGAGATTGGGAGACCCAGTACTTC. Amino acids: CASSPPAGLAGDWETQYF.

This clonotype was counted between two and nine times. The chain couples TRBV15 to TRBJ1-5; 8 bases are a match to TRBD1. The V gene end was trimmed by 0 bases and the J gene end by 5 bases; junction bases not matched to a gene: 9. The germline gives CDR1 LNHNV, CDR2 YYDKDF (reference sequence). The CDR3 runs to 17 residues. This chain's CDR3 is CATSRDGGQGAYQPQHF. The CDR3 DNA is TGTGCCACCAGCAGAGATGGGGGGCAGGGGGCGTATCAGCCCCAGCATTTT. Supplemented by reference TRBV15 and TRBJ1-5, the full variable domain reads DAMVIQNPRYQVTQFGKPVTLSCSQTLNHNVMYWYQQKSSQAPKLLFHYYDKDFNNEADTPDNFQSRRPNTSFCFLDIRSPGLGDTAMYLCATSRDGGQGAYQPQHFGDGTRLSIL.

This clonotype was seen ten or more times. V usage is TRBV4-2 and J usage is TRBJ2-1, with 7 positions matching TRBD2. This CDR3 is 13 amino acids long. Unmatched junction bases numbered 3, after V lost 0 bases and J lost 10 bases. CDR1 is LGHNA, CDR2 YNFKEQ, per germline. The CDR3, as DNA: TGTGCCAGCAGCCAAGAGACAGCGGGAGAGCAGTTCTTC. This translates into CASSQETAGEQFF.

Turning to this clonotype: A much larger clone differs from this one at a single base, so this may be a read error. The V gene is TRBV20-1, the J gene TRBJ1-2; 8 bases fit TRBD1. There are 14 residues in the CDR3. Germline CDR1 is DFQATT and CDR2 is SNEGSKA (reference sequence). The CDR3 region has the DNA TGCAGTGCAAATGACAGGGGAAGCAACTATGACTACACCTTC. It translates to CSANDRGSNYDYTF.

This clonotype was counted between two and nine times. The chain recombines TRBV28 with TRBJ1-5, with 7 positions matching TRBD1. Germline V gives CDR1 MDHEN, CDR2 SYDVKM. The CDR3 is made up of 13 amino acids. With 3 bases clipped from V and 8 bases from J, the junction kept 4 bases outside the gene matches. CDR3: CASSFTGDEPQHF. CDR3 coding DNA: TGTGCCAGCAGTTTTACAGGGGACGAGCCCCAGCATTTT.

This clonotype has a count of ten or more. V gene TRBV11-2 combines with J gene TRBJ2-6; D remains unclear. CDR1 is SGHAT, CDR2 FQNNGV, per germline. This CDR3 is built from 13 residues. The V and J ends lost 3 bases and 3 bases respectively, with 3 bases between them. The CDR3 DNA is TGTGCCAGCAGCTTTGTTGGGGCCAACGTCCTGACTTTC. This translates into CASSFVGANVLTF.

This clonotype was recorded only once. The rearrangement uses TRBV21-1 and TRBJ1-5; the D call of TRBD1 is as the table states it, not checked on the DNA. TRBV21-1 is reported as a pseudogene. This CDR3 is 23 amino acids long. The CDR3 loop reads CASSKQMGGRDTERAYSNQPQHF. Here the CDR3 DNA reads TGTGCCAGCAGCAAACAGATGGGGGGCCGGGACACCGAAAGAGCCTATAGCAATCAGCCCCAGCATTTT.

The chain uses TRBV20-1 and TRBJ2-7; D remains ambiguous. This CDR3 contains 12 residues. V was pared by 3 bases and J by 7 bases, with 13 bases between. The germline V gene has CDR1 DFQATT and CDR2 SNEGSKA (reference sequence). CDR3: CSARFSGSEQYF. The CDR3 region has the DNA TGCAGTGCTAGGTTTTCCGGATCGGAGCAGTACTTC.

This chain links TRBV29-1 with TRBJ2-1; D ambiguous. Germline CDR1 SQVTM, CDR2 ANQGSEA. CDR3 size: 15 residues. V was cut by 0 bases and J by 5 bases, with 14 bases left in between. This chain's CDR3 is CSVEDSWDRNNEQFF. CDR3 DNA: TGCAGCGTTGAAGATTCGTGGGATAGGAACAATGAGCAGTTCTTC.

This chain connects TRBV9 to TRBJ2-3; 8 nucleotides line up with TRBD1. Trimming removed 0 bases from V and 8 bases from J; junction bases left unmatched: 17. The CDR3 is made up of 18 amino acids. Germline CDR1 reads SGDLS; CDR2 reads YYNGEE. The CDR3 loop reads CASSVDELGTGRSATQYF. The CDR3 bases are TGTGCCAGCAGCGTAGACGAATTGGGGACAGGTCGCTCAGCTACGCAGTATTTT.

Many counts were recorded for this clonotype. CDR3 coding DNA: TGTGCCAGTAGTATTAAACCGGGACCATATTATGGCTACACCTTC. Translation: CASSIKPGPYYGYTF. V is TRBV19 and J is TRBJ1-2; weak D call: TRBD1 (5 bases). Germline V gene sequence: CDR1 LNHDA, CDR2 SQIVND (reference sequence). The CDR3 loop spans 15 amino acids. V was clipped by 3 bases and J by 5 bases, with 16 bases between them.

The table lists this clonotype with a few counts. The V call is TRBV7-9, the J call TRBJ1-2; the match to TRBD1 covers 7 bases. This CDR3 is 15 amino acids long. The germline CDR1 and CDR2 sequences are SEHNR and FQNEAQ (reference sequence). J gave up 7 bases and V 5 bases, and 13 bases lay outside the gene matches. CDR3 in amino acids: CASSPRQGPAFGYTF. The CDR3 nucleotides are TGTGCCAGCAGCCCACGACAGGGTCCCGCTTTTGGCTACACCTTC.

This clonotype came up many times. The V and J genes are TRBV27 and TRBJ2-7; 7 nucleotides agree with TRBD1. The V gene end was trimmed by 2 bases and the J gene end by 3 bases; junction bases not matched to a gene: 4. There are 14 residues in the CDR3. Germline V gives CDR1 MNHEY, CDR2 SMNVEV (reference sequence). DNA for the CDR3: TGTGCCAGCAGTTTAGATCCAGGGGGCTACGAGCAGTACTTC. It specifies CASSLDPGGYEQYF.

Note on this clonotype: A much larger clone is a single base away; this may be a read error. The chain is built from TRBV13 and TRBJ2-6; D gene ambiguous. This CDR3 spans 16 amino acids. CDR1 PRHDT and CDR2 FYEKMQ come from the germline V gene (reference sequence). The CDR3 loop is CASGLALMGGANVLTF. The DNA of the CDR3 is TGTGCCAGCGGCTTAGCCCTCATGGGCGGGGCCAACGTCCTGACTTTC.

On this clonotype itself: The junction does not match germline at one end; this may be a read error. The chain joins TRBV29-1 to TRBJ2-4, with 10 bases identical to TRBD2. The germline V gene has CDR1 SQVTM and CDR2 ANQGSEA. The CDR3 has 16 amino acids. In DNA form, the CDR3 reads TGCCGCGTTGCAAGCGGGGGGGGGGCCTCCAAAAACATTCAGTACTTC. Translated: CRVASGGGASKNIQYF.

This clonotype was observed at least ten times. CDR3 DNA sequence: TGTGCCAGCAGCTTGGTCATTACCAACTATGGCTACACCTTC. Protein product: CASSLVITNYGYTF. This chain uses TRBV5-6 with TRBJ1-2; D unclear. The CDR3 consists of 14 residues. Trimming stripped 0 bases from V and 2 bases from J, with 8 bases between. Per germline, CDR1 SGHDT and CDR2 YYEEEE.

The J gene is TRBJ2-7, the V gene TRBV19; 11 nucleotides line up with TRBD2. This CDR3 has 14 amino acids. The junction had 7 bases not matched to a gene; V was cut back by 3 bases and J by 9 bases. CDR1 and CDR2 (germline): LNHDA, SQIVND (reference sequence). CDR3 protein: CASSMVAGGPMQYF. The CDR3 bases are TGTGCCAGTAGTATGGTAGCGGGGGGGCCAATGCAGTACTTC.

The V and J genes are TRBV16 and TRBJ2-3; D not certain. With 4 bases removed from V and 2 bases from J, the gap between germline ends came to 13 bases. Germline values: CDR1 KGHSY, CDR2 FQNENV. This CDR3 has 15 residues. CDR3 residues: CASSPGSTTTDTQYF. In DNA, the CDR3 is TGTGCCAGCAGCCCCGGGTCCACGACCACAGATACGCAGTATTTT. The entire variable domain, with the rest obtained from reference TRBV16 and TRBJ2-3, is as follows: GEEVAQTPKHLVRGEGQKAKLYCAPIKGHSYVFWYQQVLKNEFKFLISFQNENVFDETGMPKERFSAKCLPNSPCSLEIQATKLEDSAVYFCASSPGSTTTDTQYFGPGTRLTVL.

In its sample, this clonotype was seen a few times. CDR3 sequence reads: CASSLGTGGEQFF. The CDR3 DNA is TGTGCCAGCAGCTTGGGGACAGGGGGCGAGCAGTTCTTC. This chain joins TRBV11-2 and TRBJ2-1; 12 bases agree with TRBD1. V dropped 3 bases and J dropped 10; count of bases not matched to a gene: 1. The CDR3 contains 13 residues. The V gene's germline CDR1 is SGHAT and CDR2 FQNNGV.

This clonotype appeared a few times. The V and J genes are TRBV5-1 and TRBJ2-7; 8 nucleotides agree with TRBD1. This CDR3 is 16 amino acids long. Per germline, CDR1 SGHRS and CDR2 YFSETQ. Trimming removed 1 base from V and 1 base from J; junction bases left unmatched: 7. The CDR3 loop is CASSLNSQGGSYEQYF. DNA for the CDR3: TGCGCCAGCAGCTTGAACTCACAGGGGGGATCCTACGAGCAGTACTTC.

The sample holds a few counts of this clonotype. The chain recombines TRBV6-5 with TRBJ2-5; TRBD2 matches 16 bases. Germline CDR1 is MNHEY and CDR2 is SVGAGI. The CDR3 is 17 amino acids. After removal of 2 bases from V and 3 bases from J, the junction contained 3 bases not matched to a gene. The CDR3 protein is CASSYGTSGRAEETQYF. For the CDR3, the DNA is TGTGCCAGCAGTTACGGGACTAGCGGGAGGGCCGAAGAGACCCAGTACTTC.

The rearrangement joins TRBV19 to TRBJ2-7, with TRBD2 identical over 9 bases. V trimming: 3 bases; J trimming: 3 bases; junction bases outside the gene matches: 3. This CDR3 has 14 residues. The germline gives CDR1 LNHDA, CDR2 SQIVND (reference sequence). The chain's CDR3 is CASSILAGVYEQYF. In nucleotides, the CDR3 is TGTGCCAGTAGTATCTTAGCGGGAGTCTACGAGCAGTACTTC.

In this sample, this clonotype turned up a few times. The chain has TRBV6-2 or TRBV6-3 and TRBJ1-6; 11 bases match TRBD1. V gave up 2 bases and J gave up 10 bases; unmatched junction bases: 4. CDR3 length equals 15 residues. Germline CDR1 MNHEY, CDR2 SVGEGT. The CDR3 loop is CASSYAGTGGSPLHF. The DNA of the CDR3 is TGTGCCAGCAGTTACGCCGGGACAGGGGGATCACCCCTCCACTTT.

Points on this clonotype: A much larger clone sits a single nucleotide away, making a read error possible. The V call is TRBV4-3, the J call TRBJ2-7; no clear D gene. Germline lookup yields CDR1 LGHNA and CDR2 YSLEER. The germline V and J ends were trimmed by 1 base and 2 bases, with 9 bases remaining between them. This CDR3 is 14 amino acids long. This CDR3 is CASSQGLTAYEQYF. CDR3 nucleotides: TGCGCCAGCAGCCAAGGTTTGACGGCCTACGAGCAGTACTTC.

This clonotype came up a few times. Its ends do not fully match the called genes, so a read error is possible. The chain is built from TRBV7-9 and TRBJ2-7, with D uncertain. Germline V gives CDR1 SEHNR, CDR2 FQNEAQ (reference sequence). The CDR3 sequence is 13 residues long. The CDR3 nucleotides read TGTGCCAGCAGCTTAGCGCCGGGCTACGAGCTGTACTTC. As protein: CASSLAPGYELYF.

This clonotype has ten or more counts. The genes are TRBV10-2 and TRBJ1-5, with unresolved D. V shed 8 bases and J shed 11 bases, with 16 bases lying between them. CDR3 size: 12 residues. Germline-derived CDR1 and CDR2 are WSHSY and SAAADI. The CDR3 here is CASPRPLVAQHF. DNA of the CDR3: TGCGCCAGCCCCCGGCCCCTCGTGGCCCAGCATTTT.

Ten or more counts support this clonotype. The rearrangement links TRBV9 to TRBJ2-5; the D is unclear. CDR1 and CDR2 from the germline V gene are SGDLS and YYNGEE. The V end was cut by 0 bases, the J end by 7 bases, with 13 bases between. This CDR3 region has 14 residues. CDR3 protein: CASSVEKGWGTQYF. The CDR3 DNA reads as TGTGCCAGCAGCGTAGAGAAGGGCTGGGGGACCCAGTACTTC.

On this clonotype: It may be a read error: a sequence one base away is much more abundant. V is TRBV6-2 or TRBV6-3 and J is TRBJ2-3; 7 nucleotides line up with TRBD2. The CDR3 is made up of 14 amino acids. CDR1 and CDR2 (germline): MNHEY, SVGEGT. Here the CDR3 reads CASGASGLTDTRYF. The CDR3 bases are TGTGCCAGCGGGGCTAGCGGACTCACAGATACGCGGTATTTT.

The chain has TRBV20-1 and TRBJ2-2; weak D call: TRBD1 (5 bases). The CDR3 is 16 residues long. The germline gives CDR1 DFQATT, CDR2 SNEGSKA (reference sequence). V was trimmed by 1 base and J by 3 bases, leaving 15 bases between them. The CDR3 here is CSARVGEKQYTGELFF. The CDR3 nucleotides are TGCAGTGCTAGAGTAGGGGAAAAGCAGTACACCGGGGAGCTGTTTTTT.